This is a list of T cell receptor beta chains from one sample in a study of blood T cells in healthy people across ages. TCRdb re-analysed the 5' RACE reads in MiXCR, keeping a single row per CDR3 protein. The sample has approximately 1,000,000 distinct CDR3 sequences, more than 35% seen once; the top ten hold approximately 17%. Sequenced material: blood. The receptors come from a woman aged 55 to 70 in good health. CDR3s include the opening cysteine and the closing phenylalanine or tryptophan. The D gene is left open where the match is weak. Size tells how often a clone was seen (once, few, many) or the class of an expanded clone, and some rows leave it out.

size	V	D	J	CDR3	DNA
few	TRBV2	NA	TRBJ2-7	CASSIETGSRYF	TGTGCCAGCAGTATAGAAACAGGCTCCAGGTACTTC
NA	TRBV10-3	NA	TRBJ2-3	CAIRGGVEHSTDTQYF	TGTGCCATCAGGGGCGGTGTGGAACACAGCACAGATACGCAGTATTTT
few	TRBV5-5	NA	TRBJ1-2	CASSYQAGPSRGYTF	TGTGCCAGCAGCTACCAGGCCGGTCCGTCAAGGGGCTACACCTTC
few	TRBV12-3/TRBV12-4	NA	TRBJ2-5	CASSTRSSGRAREQYF	TGTGCCAGCAGTACGCGGAGTAGCGGACGGGCACGGGAGCAGTACTTC
NA	TRBV4-2	TRBD1	TRBJ2-6	CASSQEQGAPGANVLTF	TGTGCCAGCAGCCAAGAACAGGGGGCCCCTGGGGCCAACGTCCTGACTTTC
many	TRBV6-2/TRBV6-3	TRBD2	TRBJ2-7	CASSHGGLAGSYEQYF	TGTGCCAGCAGCCACGGAGGGCTAGCGGGCTCCTACGAGCAGTACTTC
NA	TRBV7-8	NA	TRBJ2-3	CASSLFRNRADTQYF	TGTGCCAGCAGCTTATTTAGGAACAGGGCAGATACGCAGTATTTT
NA	TRBV9	TRBD1	TRBJ2-7	CASSLSGTGSYEQYF	TGTGCCAGCAGCTTGTCCGGGACAGGGTCATACGAGCAGTACTTC
NA	TRBV12-5	TRBD2	TRBJ2-1	CASGLSGLAGLSQFEQFF	TGTGCTAGTGGTTTGAGCGGACTAGCGGGCCTATCCCAGTTTGAGCAGTTCTTC
NA	TRBV27	TRBD1	TRBJ1-1	CASSLDPGGRSTEAFF	TGTGCCAGCAGTTTAGACCCAGGGGGCAGGAGCACTGAAGCTTTCTTT
few	TRBV7-8	TRBD1	TRBJ1-5	CASSWDRERGSNQPQHF	TGTGCCAGCAGCTGGGACAGGGAAAGAGGAAGCAATCAGCCCCAGCATTTT
NA	TRBV20-1	NA	TRBJ2-4	CSAPLETGNIQYF	TGCAGTGCTCCCCTAGAGACCGGGAACATTCAGTACTTC
NA	TRBV7-8	TRBD2	TRBJ2-7	CASSSAGVVYEQYF	TGTGCCAGCAGCTCAGCGGGAGTAGTCTACGAGCAGTACTTC
few	TRBV20-1	TRBD2	TRBJ2-3	CSALPSGSPDTQYF	TGCAGTGCCCTTCCTAGCGGGAGTCCAGATACGCAGTATTTT
few	TRBV20-1	TRBD1	TRBJ2-2	CSARGQGGGELFF	TGCAGTGCTAGGGGACAGGGGGGCGGGGAGCTGTTTTTT
few	TRBV11-3	NA	TRBJ2-1	CASSHGGVNNEQFF	TGTGCCAGCAGTCACGGAGGTGTGAACAATGAGCAGTTCTTC
NA	TRBV2	NA	TRBJ2-7	CASSPTGIHSYEQYF	TGTGCCAGCAGTCCCACCGGGATACACTCCTACGAGCAGTACTTC
few	TRBV6-5	TRBD2	TRBJ2-7	CASSQLAGESEQYF	TGTGCCAGCAGCCAACTAGCGGGAGAATCCGAGCAGTACTTC
NA	TRBV10-1	NA	TRBJ2-3	CASSNRQTDTQYF	TGCGCCAGCAGTAATAGACAGACAGATACGCAGTATTTT
few	TRBV10-3	NA	TRBJ2-7	CAISGIGRAYEQYF	TGTGCCATCAGTGGAATCGGGAGAGCCTACGAGCAGTACTTC
many	TRBV20-1	TRBD1	TRBJ2-5	CSATSRHRGEETQYF	TGCAGTGCAACATCCCGGCACAGGGGCGAAGAGACCCAGTACTTC
many	TRBV5-1	NA	TRBJ2-7	CASSLDISVYEQYF	TGCGCCAGCAGCTTAGATATATCGGTCTACGAGCAGTACTTC
NA	TRBV7-6	TRBD1	TRBJ2-3	CASSEGQGPTDTQYF	TGTGCCAGCAGCGAAGGACAGGGACCCACAGATACGCAGTATTTT
NA	TRBV20-1	NA	TRBJ2-3	CSAKDAVELTDTQYF	TGCAGTGCTAAAGACGCAGTGGAACTGACAGATACGCAGTATTTT
few	TRBV9	NA	TRBJ2-1	CASSVGHSYNEQFF	TGTGCCAGCAGCGTAGGACACTCCTACAATGAGCAGTTCTTC
few	TRBV2	TRBD1	TRBJ2-7	CASRREGQIYEQYF	TGTGCCAGCAGGCGAGAGGGACAGATCTACGAGCAGTACTTC
NA	TRBV7-8	TRBD1	TRBJ2-5	CASSLGVSGQCYERYF	TGTGCCAGCAGCTTAGGGGTTTCGGGACAGTGCTACGAGCGGTACTTC
NA	TRBV21-1	NA	TRBJ2-5	CASNLRQGQETQYF	TGTGCCAGCAATTTGCGTCAGGGGCAAGAGACCCAGTACTTC
NA	TRBV29-1	TRBD1	TRBJ1-2	CSVWTGLYGYTF	TGCAGCGTGTGGACAGGCCTCTATGGCTACACCTTC